Shown below are 18 T cell receptor beta chains from a single sample sequenced in a study of shared clonotypes between healthy human individuals (dated by TCRdb to 2019 to 2021). Library preparation was by the immunoSEQ multiplex PCR assay. The immuneACCESS repertoire file appears here via TCRdb, limited to in-frame rearrangements. These files lack a portion of the clones; in checked studies, under half of the deficit traces to unresolved V genes, and the cause of the others is not known. Here the sample has approximately 1.4 million clones; around 98% occur a single time. Roughly 0.42% of the sample rests with the top ten. Specimen: naive CD4+ T cells sorted from blood. Per the publication, the cell subset or site label means: CD45RA+ positively selected. Every receptor here comes from a man under 40 in good health.

The CDR3 DNA reads as TGTGCCAGCAGTACGGGTCGGGCCTACGAGCAGTACTTC. As protein: CASSTGRAYEQYF. The genes are TRBV7-9 and TRBJ2-7, with D hard to call. This CDR3 comprises 13 residues. Germline CDR1 SEHNR, CDR2 FQNEAQ (reference sequence). Trimming removed 6 bases from V and 2 bases from J, with 11 bases in between. Full variable domain (rest looked up from reference TRBV7-9 and TRBJ2-7): DTGVSQNPRHKITKRGQNVTFRCDPISEHNRLYWYRQTLGQGPEFLTYFQNEAQLEKSRLLSDRFSAERPKGSFSTLEIQRTEQGDSAMYLCASSTGRAYEQYFGPGTRLTVT.

The gene calls are TRBV11-2 and TRBJ1-4, with unresolved D. From germline, CDR1 is SGHAT and CDR2 FQNNGV. Trimming took 2 bases from V and 7 from J, leaving 14 bases between them. CDR3 length: 15 amino acids. CDR3 in DNA: TGTGCCAGCAGCTTAACCCCCCTTGAGGTTGAAAAACTGTTTTTT. Translated: CASSLTPLEVEKLFF. The full variable domain, rest sourced from reference TRBV11-2 and TRBJ1-4, is EAGVAQSPRYKIIEKRQSVAFWCNPISGHATLYWYQQILGQGPKLLIQFQNNGVVDDSQLPKDRFSAERLKGVDSTLKIQPAKLEDSAVYLCASSLTPLEVEKLFFGSGTQLSVL.

The chain links TRBV5-1 to TRBJ2-2; 8 nucleotides agree with TRBD2. This CDR3 region has 16 residues. V shed 4 bases and J 5 bases; nucleotides not matched to a gene: 10. The germline V gene has CDR1 SGHRS and CDR2 YFSETQ. The CDR3 protein is CASSQRGTRSTGELFF. In DNA, the CDR3 is TGCGCCAGCAGCCAGCGAGGGACTAGAAGTACCGGGGAGCTGTTTTTT.

The chain uses TRBV25-1 and TRBJ2-7; 7 bases line up with TRBD1. With V trimmed by 7 bases and J by 10 bases, 16 bases remained unmatched. The V gene's germline CDR1 is MGHDK and CDR2 SYGVNS. The CDR3 runs 14 residues. The CDR3 DNA reads as TGTGCCAGCACTCCTAGATCCGGGACAGCCCTTCAGTACTTC. It encodes CASTPRSGTALQYF.

V and J are TRBV7-4 and TRBJ1-4; tentative D call: TRBD1 (6 bases). This CDR3 spans 14 amino acids. The germline V gene encodes CDR1 SGHVT and CDR2 SQSDAQ. Deletions cut 6 bases from V and 4 bases from J, with 12 bases between. CDR3 DNA sequence: TGTGCCAGCAGGTTGGACAGCCATAATGAAAAACTGTTTTTT. Its protein product is CASRLDSHNEKLFF.

The chain uses TRBV12-5 and TRBJ1-2; tentative D call: TRBD1 (5 bases). The CDR3 sequence is 15 residues long. The V and J ends lost 0 bases and 8 bases respectively, with 16 bases between them. Germline CDR1 LGHNT, CDR2 FRNRAP. The CDR3 reads CASGLVMGTAGGYTF. CDR3 coding DNA: TGTGCTAGTGGTTTGGTAATGGGGACCGCTGGAGGCTACACCTTC.

The chain has TRBV9 and TRBJ2-1; the D is unclear. CDR1 is SGDLS, CDR2 YYNGEE, per germline. The length of the CDR3 is 16 residues. V shed 4 bases and J shed 8 bases, with 22 bases lying between them. CDR3 nucleotide sequence: TGTGCCAGCAGCCCCCGGCCCCCCCTAGATTCCCATGAGCAGTTCTTC. Translated: CASSPRPPLDSHEQFF.

The gene calls are TRBV5-1 and TRBJ1-1; D gene ambiguous. Germline loops: CDR1 SGHRS, CDR2 YFSETQ. The CDR3 has 15 residues. Trimming removed 0 bases from V and 1 base from J, with 10 bases in between. CDR3 protein: CASSLDPGSNTEAFF. The CDR3 nucleotides are TGCGCCAGCAGCTTGGACCCAGGCTCGAACACTGAAGCTTTCTTT.

The chain has TRBV7-9 and TRBJ1-1; tentative D call: TRBD1 (6 bases). Germline loops: CDR1 SEHNR, CDR2 FQNEAQ (reference sequence). V was clipped by 5 bases and J by 5 bases, with 12 bases between them. This CDR3 is built from 13 residues. CDR3 sequence reads: CASSRRGWTEAFF. The CDR3 DNA follows: TGTGCCAGCAGCCGCAGGGGTTGGACTGAAGCTTTCTTT.

The rearrangement uses TRBV10-3 and TRBJ1-4; D is possibly TRBD1 (5 bases). The V end was cut by 3 bases, the J end by 8 bases, with 16 bases between. Germline V gene data show CDR1 as ENHRY and CDR2 as SYGVKD. The CDR3 runs 15 residues. The CDR3 loop reads CAISDSGQGGEKLFF. The CDR3 DNA is TGTGCCATCAGTGACTCGGGTCAGGGTGGGGAAAAACTGTTTTTT.

The rearrangement links TRBV11-1 to TRBJ1-1, with a weak D call TRBD1 (6 bases). In germline, CDR1 is SGHAT, CDR2 FQDESV (reference sequence). V was pared by 5 bases and J by 5 bases, with 21 bases between. The CDR3 runs to 16 residues. The CDR3 bases are TGTGCCAGCAGCGACGGGGGACATCGAGGGGGTACTGAAGCTTTCTTT. The encoded protein is CASSDGGHRGGTEAFF.

The CDR3 sequence is CASRMRLAGDNEQFF. The CDR3 DNA reads TGTGCCAGCAGAATGCGACTAGCGGGAGACAATGAGCAGTTCTTC. The chain recombines TRBV5-4 with TRBJ2-1, with 12 bases that match TRBD2. Trimming removed 5 bases from V and 5 bases from J; junction bases left unmatched: 5. The V gene's germline CDR1 is SGHNT and CDR2 YYREEE (reference sequence). The CDR3 runs 15 residues.

The chain combines TRBV20-1 with TRBJ2-5; D unclear. The CDR3 has 10 residues. The germline gives CDR1 DFQATT, CDR2 SNEGSKA (reference sequence). The V gene lost 4 bases and the J gene lost 5 bases, with 5 bases spanning the gap. The CDR3 sequence: CSANEETQYF. CDR3 DNA: TGCAGTGCTAATGAGGAGACCCAGTACTTC.

This sequence joins TRBV23-1 and TRBJ2-5, with D tentatively TRBD2 (7 bases). TRBV23-1 is treated as an ORF (open reading frame) with a function not yet certain. The CDR3 totals 15 residues. Trimming removed 6 bases at V and 3 bases at J, with 17 bases between. CDR3 sequence reads: CASSPGEGTEETQYF. The CDR3 bases are TGCGCCAGCAGCCCAGGGGAGGGAACGGAAGAGACCCAGTACTTC.

The V gene is TRBV29-1, the J gene TRBJ2-3; 9 bases fit TRBD1. The CDR3 loop spans 13 amino acids. Germline CDR1 reads SQVTM; CDR2 reads ANQGSEA. V trimming: 5 bases; J trimming: 5 bases; junction bases outside the gene matches: 5. CDR3 protein: CSVRDRVGDTQYF. CDR3 DNA: TGCAGCGTTAGGGACAGGGTAGGAGATACGCAGTATTTT.

Comment on this clone: Other DNA sequences in the same sample also yield this CDR3. The chain employs TRBV5-4 and TRBJ2-2; D might be TRBD2 (6 bases). Germline V gene lookup returns CDR1 SGHNT and CDR2 YYREEE (reference sequence). The length of the CDR3 is 13 residues. Trimming pared 4 bases from V and 4 bases from J, leaving 8 bases between. CDR3 nucleotide sequence: TGTGCCAGCAGCCCGCGGGGCACCGGGGAGCTGTTTTTT. Translated: CASSPRGTGELFF. Complete variable domain (other parts from reference TRBV5-4 and TRBJ2-2): ETGVTQSPTHLIKTRGQQVTLRCSSQSGHNTVSWYQQALGQGPQFIFQYYREEENGRGNFPPRFSGLQFPNYSSELNVNALELDDSALYLCASSPRGTGELFFGEGSRLTVL.

The chain carries TRBV6-1 and TRBJ2-1; tentatively, D is TRBD1 or TRBD2 (7 bases each). The CDR3 contains 15 residues. Deletions cut 3 bases from V and 4 bases from J, with 13 bases between. The V gene's germline CDR1 is MNHNS and CDR2 SASEGT. CDR3 residues: CASSEGGTVYNEQFF. Written as DNA, the CDR3 is TGTGCCAGCAGTGAGGGAGGGACAGTATACAATGAGCAGTTCTTC.

J is TRBJ2-2 and V is TRBV5-4, with 14 positions matching TRBD2. The germline CDR1 and CDR2 sequences are SGHNT and YYREEE (reference sequence). The CDR3 sequence is 16 residues long. V dropped 3 bases and J dropped 5; count of bases not matched to a gene: 3. In nucleotides, the CDR3 is TGTGCCAGCAGCTCGGGACTAGCGGGAGAAACCGGGGAGCTGTTTTTT. Its protein product is CASSSGLAGETGELFF.